Included here is one T cell receptor (beta chain) sequence, with context. Antigen: not known. Vbeta (60) and Jbeta (13) primers were used in the PCR. Sequencing used immunoSEQ multiplex PCR; TCRdb keeps in-frame clones, though not all of them. The repertoire consists of around 50,000 clones, with around 82% occurring once and the leading ten covering around 8.1%. The data are from a study of cytomegalovirus exposure and HLA in healthy donors. Overall study findings and caveats: It was only CMV serostatus that was available as immune exposure information.

Donors counted as nominally healthy when sampled, yet unrecorded immune exposures were likely. The CDR3 has 16 residues. V was pared by 4 bases and J by 8 bases, with 6 bases of the junction left unmatched. The germline V gene has CDR1 MNHEY and CDR2 SVGAGI. Material for sequencing was PBMCs. The origin of this receptor is a man aged 25-45 years in good health and CMV-seropositive. The chain combines TRBV6-5 with TRBJ2-1; 15 positions agree with TRBD2. The CDR3 nucleotides read TGTGCCAGCAGTTTCGGGACTAGCGGGGGGAGGGATGAGCAGTTCTTC. Amino acid sequence: CASSFGTSGGRDEQFF.